Listed below are T cell receptor beta chains from one sample, sequenced in a study of blood T cell repertoires in COVID-19. Clones were sequenced by immunoSEQ multiplex PCR, and TCRdb holds only the in-frame ones, with some missing. This sample has a few hundred thousand clones; roughly 88% occur once, and the top ten carry 9% to 15%. The sample taken for sequencing was peripheral blood. The source is an elderly man with acute or convalescent COVID-19. Each CDR3 is given with its conserved first and last residue. The order of the fields is J gene, V gene, D gene, clone size, CDR3 DNA, CDR3 protein. The D gene is left open where the match is weak. Clone size, where shown, is once, few, many, or a class for clones that have expanded.

J gene: TRBJ2-4
V gene: TRBV7-9
D gene: -
clone size: -
CDR3 DNA: TGTGCCAGCAGCCCCTCACTAGCCAAAAACATTCAGTACTTC
CDR3 protein: CASSPSLAKNIQYF

J gene: TRBJ1-5
V gene: TRBV5-1
D gene: TRBD1
clone size: -
CDR3 DNA: TGCGCCAGCAGCTTGGACCCGGGACAGCCTAATCAGCCCCAGCATTTT
CDR3 protein: CASSLDPGQPNQPQHF

J gene: TRBJ2-1
V gene: TRBV19
D gene: -
clone size: -
CDR3 DNA: TGTGCCAGTAGTTTTACATCGGGAGCGGGTGGCAATGAGCAGTTCTTC
CDR3 protein: CASSFTSGAGGNEQFF

J gene: TRBJ2-1
V gene: TRBV5-1
D gene: TRBD2
clone size: -
CDR3 DNA: TGCGCCAGCAGCTTGACGTTAGCGGGAGGCCTCTACAATGAGCAGTTCTTC
CDR3 protein: CASSLTLAGGLYNEQFF

J gene: TRBJ1-2
V gene: TRBV7-8
D gene: -
clone size: -
CDR3 DNA: TGTGCCAGCAGCCCACCGCGGATGGGGGGGCATGGCTACACCTTC
CDR3 protein: CASSPPRMGGHGYTF

J gene: TRBJ2-7
V gene: TRBV4-1
D gene: -
clone size: -
CDR3 DNA: TGCGCCAGCAGCCAAGAAGGGGGCTACGAGCAGTACTTC
CDR3 protein: CASSQEGGYEQYF

J gene: TRBJ1-1
V gene: TRBV9
D gene: -
clone size: -
CDR3 DNA: TGTGCCAGCAGCGTAGCTCAACGGGGGTTTGAAGCTTTCTTT
CDR3 protein: CASSVAQRGFEAFF

J gene: TRBJ1-6
V gene: TRBV27
D gene: -
clone size: -
CDR3 DNA: TGTGCCAGCCTCGACAGGAATTCACCCCTCCACTTT
CDR3 protein: CASLDRNSPLHF

J gene: TRBJ1-2
V gene: TRBV5-1
D gene: -
clone size: -
CDR3 DNA: TGCGCCAGCAGCTTGGAACAGAACTATGGCTACACCTTC
CDR3 protein: CASSLEQNYGYTF

J gene: TRBJ1-1
V gene: TRBV5-1
D gene: -
clone size: -
CDR3 DNA: TGCGCCAGCAGTTTGCGAGGACTCCTGAACACTGAAGCTTTCTTT
CDR3 protein: CASSLRGLLNTEAFF

J gene: TRBJ2-3
V gene: TRBV2
D gene: -
clone size: -
CDR3 DNA: TGTGCCAGCAGTGTCGCGGGCTCCACAGATACGCAGTATTTT
CDR3 protein: CASSVAGSTDTQYF

J gene: TRBJ1-1
V gene: TRBV18
D gene: TRBD1
clone size: -
CDR3 DNA: TGTGCCAGCTCACCCCGGACAGGGACAACAGCTGAAGCTTTCTTT
CDR3 protein: CASSPRTGTTAEAFF

J gene: TRBJ2-5
V gene: TRBV7-2
D gene: TRBD1
clone size: once
CDR3 DNA: TGTGCCAGCAGCTTAGCGCAGGGGGCGCGGGGAGAGACCCAGTACTTC
CDR3 protein: CASSLAQGARGETQYF

J gene: TRBJ2-7
V gene: TRBV5-4
D gene: -
clone size: -
CDR3 DNA: TGTGCCAGCAGCTTGGCTCCTAGCTCCTACGAGCAGTACTTC
CDR3 protein: CASSLAPSSYEQYF

J gene: TRBJ2-3
V gene: TRBV2
D gene: -
clone size: -
CDR3 DNA: TGTGCCAGCTTACCCTACCACGGGGTGCAAATTGGACCTAGCACAGATACGCAGTATTTT
CDR3 protein: CASLPYHGVQIGPSTDTQYF

J gene: TRBJ1-2
V gene: TRBV11-2
D gene: TRBD1
clone size: few
CDR3 DNA: TGTGCCAGCAGCTTAGGCCAGGGGGCGATCTATGGCTACACCTTC
CDR3 protein: CASSLGQGAIYGYTF

J gene: TRBJ1-2
V gene: TRBV6-2/TRBV6-3
D gene: -
clone size: -
CDR3 DNA: TGTGCCAGCAGCCTCGGGACTGACTATGGCTACACCTTC
CDR3 protein: CASSLGTDYGYTF

J gene: TRBJ1-1
V gene: TRBV5-1
D gene: -
clone size: -
CDR3 DNA: TGCGCCAGCAGCGTAACCGTAGGGGGTAACACTGAAGCTTTCTTT
CDR3 protein: CASSVTVGGNTEAFF

J gene: TRBJ2-2
V gene: TRBV29-1
D gene: TRBD1
clone size: -
CDR3 DNA: TGCAGCGTTGATTCAGACAGGGACACCGGGGAGCTGTTTTTT
CDR3 protein: CSVDSDRDTGELFF

J gene: TRBJ1-3
V gene: TRBV2
D gene: TRBD1
clone size: -
CDR3 DNA: TGTGCCACCCAGGGACAGTTTTCTGGAAACACCATATATTTT
CDR3 protein: CATQGQFSGNTIYF

J gene: TRBJ1-6
V gene: TRBV28
D gene: -
clone size: -
CDR3 DNA: TGTGCCAGCAGTTTTTCGACAGTCTCCTATAATTCACCCCTCCACTTT
CDR3 protein: CASSFSTVSYNSPLHF

J gene: TRBJ1-1
V gene: TRBV3-1/TRBV3-2
D gene: -
clone size: once
CDR3 DNA: TGTGCCAGCAGCCAAGCCTCTGGGGCCGTGGGAGCTTTCTTT
CDR3 protein: CASSQASGAVGAFF

J gene: TRBJ2-7
V gene: TRBV5-4
D gene: -
clone size: -
CDR3 DNA: TGTGCCAGCAGCATAGACCGGGACACATACGAGCAGTACTTC
CDR3 protein: CASSIDRDTYEQYF

J gene: TRBJ1-4
V gene: TRBV5-6
D gene: -
clone size: -
CDR3 DNA: TGTGCCAGCAGCTTGGCAGGCCTTAATGAAAAACTGTTTTTT
CDR3 protein: CASSLAGLNEKLFF

J gene: TRBJ2-2
V gene: TRBV18
D gene: TRBD1
clone size: -
CDR3 DNA: TGTGCCAGCTCACCTCTATCCTCCTTGACAGGGACCGGGGAGCTGTTTTTT
CDR3 protein: CASSPLSSLTGTGELFF

J gene: TRBJ1-4
V gene: TRBV7-3
D gene: TRBD1
clone size: few
CDR3 DNA: TGTGCCAGCAGCTTGGGGAACAGGGGCGGAAATGAAAAACTGTTTTTT
CDR3 protein: CASSLGNRGGNEKLFF

J gene: TRBJ2-7
V gene: TRBV27
D gene: -
clone size: -
CDR3 DNA: TGTGCCAGCAGCCTAGGGGTAATCTACGAGCAGTACTTC
CDR3 protein: CASSLGVIYEQYF

J gene: TRBJ1-4
V gene: TRBV23-1
D gene: -
clone size: -
CDR3 DNA: TGCGCCAGCAGTCAGAGGGAATGGGATGAAAAACTGTTTTTT
CDR3 protein: CASSQREWDEKLFF

J gene: TRBJ2-1
V gene: TRBV2
D gene: TRBD2
clone size: -
CDR3 DNA: TGTGCCCACTCGGAGCGGGGGGGCAATGAGCAGTTCTTC
CDR3 protein: CAHSERGGNEQFF

J gene: TRBJ2-3
V gene: TRBV5-6
D gene: TRBD1
clone size: -
CDR3 DNA: TGTGCCAGCAGCTTGTCGGGACAGGGCCGCACAGATACGCAGTATTTT
CDR3 protein: CASSLSGQGRTDTQYF

J gene: TRBJ2-2
V gene: TRBV25-1
D gene: TRBD2
clone size: -
CDR3 DNA: TGTGCCAGCAGTGGGGAGACTAGCGGGAGCCCCGGGTCCGGGGAGCTGTTTTTT
CDR3 protein: CASSGETSGSPGSGELFF

J gene: TRBJ1-5
V gene: TRBV6-5
D gene: -
clone size: -
CDR3 DNA: TGTGCCAGCAGTTATTCAGGGGCCAATCAGCCCCAGCATTTT
CDR3 protein: CASSYSGANQPQHF

J gene: TRBJ1-3
V gene: TRBV6-6
D gene: TRBD1
clone size: -
CDR3 DNA: TGTGCCAGCAGGATGGGACAGGCTGGAAACACCATATATTTT
CDR3 protein: CASRMGQAGNTIYF

J gene: TRBJ1-6
V gene: TRBV9
D gene: TRBD1
clone size: -
CDR3 DNA: TGTGCCAGCAGCGACTCAGGGGGCTATAATTCACCCCTCCACTTT
CDR3 protein: CASSDSGGYNSPLHF

J gene: TRBJ1-1
V gene: TRBV7-2
D gene: TRBD1
clone size: -
CDR3 DNA: TGTGCCAGCAGCTTAGGTTTGGGACAGGGATTGAACACTGAAGCTTTCTTT
CDR3 protein: CASSLGLGQGLNTEAFF

J gene: TRBJ2-3
V gene: TRBV16
D gene: TRBD1
clone size: -
CDR3 DNA: TGTGCCAGCAGCCGAGAGGCAGGGGGCTTTACAGATACGCAGTATTTT
CDR3 protein: CASSREAGGFTDTQYF

J gene: TRBJ2-7
V gene: TRBV5-1
D gene: TRBD2
clone size: -
CDR3 DNA: TGCGCCAGCAGCGATGCGCGGGGGGCAAGCTACGAGCAGTACTTC
CDR3 protein: CASSDARGASYEQYF

J gene: TRBJ1-4
V gene: TRBV24-1
D gene: -
clone size: -
CDR3 DNA: TGTGCCACCAGTGATTCGGGTCCCAATGAAAAACTGTTTTTT
CDR3 protein: CATSDSGPNEKLFF

J gene: TRBJ2-7
V gene: TRBV4-1
D gene: TRBD2
clone size: -
CDR3 DNA: TGCGCCAGCAGCCAACCTAGCGGTCTAACCTACGAGCAGTACTTC
CDR3 protein: CASSQPSGLTYEQYF

J gene: TRBJ2-5
V gene: TRBV28
D gene: TRBD2
clone size: once
CDR3 DNA: TGTGCCAGCAATACCCTAGCGGAGTACCAAGAGACCCAGTACTTC
CDR3 protein: CASNTLAEYQETQYF

J gene: TRBJ2-1
V gene: TRBV3-1/TRBV3-2
D gene: -
clone size: -
CDR3 DNA: TGTGCCAGCAGCTCCTGGGCGGGGATATACAATGAGCAGTTCTTC
CDR3 protein: CASSSWAGIYNEQFF

J gene: TRBJ2-2
V gene: TRBV5-1
D gene: -
clone size: -
CDR3 DNA: TGCGCCAGCAGCTCCTCGGGGAGGAGAGGGACCGGGGAGCTGTTTTTT
CDR3 protein: CASSSSGRRGTGELFF

J gene: TRBJ2-7
V gene: TRBV5-1
D gene: -
clone size: -
CDR3 DNA: TGCGCCAGCAGCTTGGACAGAATGGGCGAGCAGTACTTC
CDR3 protein: CASSLDRMGEQYF

J gene: TRBJ2-7
V gene: TRBV2
D gene: TRBD1
clone size: few
CDR3 DNA: TGTGCCAGCAGTGAGACAGGGGTTGGAGAGCAGTACTTC
CDR3 protein: CASSETGVGEQYF

J gene: TRBJ1-3
V gene: TRBV28
D gene: -
clone size: once
CDR3 DNA: TGTGCCAGCAGAGTAATGACACCTTCTGGAAACACCATATATTTT
CDR3 protein: CASRVMTPSGNTIYF

J gene: TRBJ2-1
V gene: TRBV2
D gene: -
clone size: -
CDR3 DNA: TGTGCCAGCAGTGATCCGGTCCCTGGTAATGAGCAGTTCTTC
CDR3 protein: CASSDPVPGNEQFF